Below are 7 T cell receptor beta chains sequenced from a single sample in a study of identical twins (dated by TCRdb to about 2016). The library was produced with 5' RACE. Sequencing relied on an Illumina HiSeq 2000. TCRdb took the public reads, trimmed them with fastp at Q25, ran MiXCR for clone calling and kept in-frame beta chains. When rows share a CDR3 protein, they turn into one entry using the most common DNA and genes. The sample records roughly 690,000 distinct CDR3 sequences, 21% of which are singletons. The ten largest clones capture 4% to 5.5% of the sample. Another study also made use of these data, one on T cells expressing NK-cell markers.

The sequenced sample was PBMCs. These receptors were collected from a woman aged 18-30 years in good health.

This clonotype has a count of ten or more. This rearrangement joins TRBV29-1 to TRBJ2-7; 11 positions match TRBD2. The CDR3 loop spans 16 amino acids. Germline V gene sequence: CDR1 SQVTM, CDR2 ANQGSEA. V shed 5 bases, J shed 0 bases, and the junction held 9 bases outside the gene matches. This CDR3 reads CSVWTSGPKSSYEQYF. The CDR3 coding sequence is TGCAGCGTTTGGACTAGCGGGCCAAAAAGCTCCTACGAGCAGTACTTC.

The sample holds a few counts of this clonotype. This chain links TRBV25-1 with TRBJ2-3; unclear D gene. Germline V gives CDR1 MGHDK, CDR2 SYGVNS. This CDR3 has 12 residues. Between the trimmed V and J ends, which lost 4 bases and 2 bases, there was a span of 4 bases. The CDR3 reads CASSAHTDTQYF. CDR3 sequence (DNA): TGTGCCAGCAGTGCCCACACAGATACGCAGTATTTT. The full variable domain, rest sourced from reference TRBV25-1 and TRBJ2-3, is EADIYQTPRYLVIGTGKKITLECSQTMGHDKMYWYQQDPGMELHLIHYSYGVNSTEKGDLSSESTVSRIRTEHFPLTLESARPSHTSQYLCASSAHTDTQYFGPGTRLTVL.

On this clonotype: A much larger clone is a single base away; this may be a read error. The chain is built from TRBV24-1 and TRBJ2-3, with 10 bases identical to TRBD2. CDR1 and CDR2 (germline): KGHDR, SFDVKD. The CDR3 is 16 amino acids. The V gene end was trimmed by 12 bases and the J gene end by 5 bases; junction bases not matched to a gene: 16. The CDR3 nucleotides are TGTGCCTCGCATTCCACTAGCGGGAAAGACGGAGATACGCAGTATTTT. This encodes CASHSTSGKDGDTQYF.

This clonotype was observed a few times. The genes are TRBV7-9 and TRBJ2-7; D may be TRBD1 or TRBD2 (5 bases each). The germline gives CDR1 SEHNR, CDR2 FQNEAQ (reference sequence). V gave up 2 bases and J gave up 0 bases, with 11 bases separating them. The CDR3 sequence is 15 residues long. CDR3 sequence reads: CASSLNRDPSYEQYF. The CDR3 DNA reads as TGTGCCAGCAGCTTAAACCGGGACCCCTCCTACGAGCAGTACTTC.

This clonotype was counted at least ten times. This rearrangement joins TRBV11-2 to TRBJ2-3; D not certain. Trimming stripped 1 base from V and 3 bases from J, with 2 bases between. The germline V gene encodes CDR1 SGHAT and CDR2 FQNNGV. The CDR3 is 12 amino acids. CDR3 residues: CASSLVTDTQYF. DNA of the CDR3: TGTGCCAGCAGCTTAGTAACAGATACGCAGTATTTT.

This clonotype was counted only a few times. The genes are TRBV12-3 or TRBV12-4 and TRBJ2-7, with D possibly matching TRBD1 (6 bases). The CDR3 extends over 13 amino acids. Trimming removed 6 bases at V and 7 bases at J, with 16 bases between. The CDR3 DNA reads TGTGCCAGCAGCGCGGACAGCCTCAGGGAGCAGTACTTC. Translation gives CASSADSLREQYF.

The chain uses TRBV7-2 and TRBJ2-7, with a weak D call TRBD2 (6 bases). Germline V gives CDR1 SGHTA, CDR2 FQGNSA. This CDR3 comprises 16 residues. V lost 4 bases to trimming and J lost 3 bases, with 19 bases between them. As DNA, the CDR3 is TGTGCCAGCAGCTCCCGAGCTAGCGTGCAAAACTACGAGCAGTACTTC. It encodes CASSSRASVQNYEQYF.